The next 32 T cell receptor beta chains were all read from a single sample in a study of shared clonotypes between healthy human individuals. Here immunoSEQ multiplex PCR was the method, and the copy in TCRdb shows in-frame clones only, minus some. The sample consists of roughly 330,000 clones, over 65% of them appearing once. The sequencing input was memory CD4+ T cells sorted from blood. Subset noted: CD45RA-negative fraction. These receptors were collected from a man aged 25 to 45 in good health.

This rearrangement joins TRBV7-9 to TRBJ2-2; TRBD1 matches at 9 bases. With V trimmed by 6 bases and J by 6 bases, 11 bases remained unmatched. This CDR3 is 16 amino acids long. From germline, CDR1 is SEHNR and CDR2 FQNEAQ (reference sequence). The CDR3 here is CASREDGQGWAGELFF. The CDR3 nucleotides read TGTGCCAGCAGGGAAGACGGACAGGGGTGGGCCGGGGAGCTGTTTTTT.

The chain carries TRBV2 and TRBJ2-6, with D possibly being TRBD2 (5 bases). The CDR3 loop spans 15 amino acids. Trimming took 9 bases from V and 2 from J, leaving 14 bases between them. Germline V gene sequence: CDR1 SNHLY, CDR2 FYNNEI. The CDR3, as DNA: TGTGCCAGTTCGCAGAGCGGACCTGGGGCCAACGTCCTGACTTTC. Translated: CASSQSGPGANVLTF.

The CDR3 is CASSPDRLLSYTF. Written as DNA, the CDR3 is TGTGCCAGCAGCCCGGACCGTCTACTCAGCTACACCTTC. J is TRBJ1-2 and V is TRBV5-4; D remains ambiguous. This CDR3 contains 13 residues. V lost 4 bases, J lost 9 bases, and 16 bases lay in between. Germline V gene data show CDR1 as SGHNT and CDR2 as YYREEE (reference sequence).

The chain couples TRBV5-1 to TRBJ1-2, with 8 positions matching TRBD1. The CDR3 contains 13 residues. CDR1 is SGHRS and CDR2 is YFSETQ in the germline V gene. Trimming took 4 bases from V and 6 from J; bases not matched to a gene: 5. The CDR3 region is CASSDGQGNGYTF. The DNA for the CDR3 is TGCGCCAGCAGCGATGGACAGGGAAATGGCTACACCTTC.

This chain links TRBV5-4 with TRBJ1-2; 8 nucleotides agree with TRBD1. Germline assignment: CDR1 SGHNT and CDR2 YYREEE (reference sequence). The trim removed 5 bases at V and 2 bases at J, leaving 5 bases unmatched. The CDR3 sequence is 14 residues long. The CDR3 region is CASRRTGSNYGYTF. The DNA for the CDR3 is TGTGCCAGCAGGCGGACAGGGTCGAACTATGGCTACACCTTC.

J is TRBJ1-1 and V is TRBV18; D possibly corresponds to TRBD1 (6 bases). Per the germline V gene, CDR1 is KGHSH and CDR2 is LQKENI. V lost 3 bases, J lost 1 base, and 15 bases lay in between. This CDR3 is built from 16 residues. The CDR3 DNA is TGTGCCAGCTCACCCCAACGGACAGTTAGGAACACTGAAGCTTTCTTT. Its protein product is CASSPQRTVRNTEAFF.

The chain joins TRBV10-1 to TRBJ2-1; TRBD1 matches at 8 bases. The CDR3 has 15 residues. Germline CDR1 WNHNN, CDR2 SYGVQD (reference sequence). J gave up 5 bases and V 2 bases, and 5 bases lay outside the gene matches. CDR3 DNA: TGCGCCAGCAGTGAGCCCGGACAGGGCGACAATGAGCAGTTCTTC. This translates into CASSEPGQGDNEQFF.

The chain joins TRBV27 to TRBJ2-2; the D gene is possibly TRBD1 (6 bases). This CDR3 has 16 amino acids. CDR1 is MNHEY, CDR2 SMNVEV, per germline (reference sequence). The ends were cut back, 3 bases at V and 4 bases at J, with 15 bases in the middle. The CDR3 DNA follows: TGTGCCAGCAGTTTGGGTCAGGGGTATAGCACCGGGGAGCTGTTTTTT. Translation gives CASSLGQGYSTGELFF.

The chain links TRBV6-5 to TRBJ1-5; unclear D gene. Germline lookup yields CDR1 MNHEY and CDR2 SVGAGI. The CDR3 contains 14 residues. V was cut by 4 bases and J by 0 bases, with 7 bases left in between. CDR3 in DNA: TGTGCCAGCAGTTCCGGGTTTAGCAATCAGCCCCAGCATTTT. Protein sequence: CASSSGFSNQPQHF.

This clone showed up many times. The chain combines TRBV10-1 with TRBJ2-7, with a tentative D call TRBD2 (5 bases). V gave up 5 bases and J gave up 5 bases, with 13 bases separating them. The CDR3 loop spans 13 amino acids. Looked up from germline, CDR1 is WNHNN and CDR2 is SYGVQD (reference sequence). In DNA form, the CDR3 reads TGCGCCAGCAGTTTAGAGGGTTCGAACGAGCAGTACTTC. Its protein is CASSLEGSNEQYF.

This clone was recorded only once. The genes are TRBV20-1 and TRBJ2-5; D ambiguous. CDR1 is DFQATT and CDR2 is SNEGSKA in the germline V gene (reference sequence). Trimming left V 6 bases short and J 4 bases short, with 6 bases between. CDR3 length: 10 residues. CDR3 in amino acids: CSATLETQYF. Here the CDR3 DNA reads TGCAGTGCCACGTTAGAGACCCAGTACTTC.

The chain employs TRBV18 and TRBJ1-5, with no clear D. Trimming took 8 bases from V and 3 from J, leaving 11 bases between them. The CDR3 is 13 amino acids. Germline values: CDR1 KGHSH, CDR2 LQKENI. The CDR3 sequence is CASTDGLNQPQHF. Here the CDR3 DNA reads TGTGCCAGCACGGACGGACTCAATCAGCCCCAGCATTTT.

J is TRBJ2-1 and V is TRBV5-1, with D perhaps being TRBD1 or TRBD2 (6 bases each). CDR1 is SGHRS, CDR2 YFSETQ, per germline. The CDR3 contains 15 residues. The V gene lost 5 bases and the J gene lost 0 bases, with 12 bases spanning the gap. The CDR3 DNA follows: TGCGCCAGCAGGGGAGGACAGAGCTCCTACAATGAGCAGTTCTTC. Its translation: CASRGGQSSYNEQFF.

Notes on this clone: This same CDR3 is encoded by further DNA sequences in the sample. The chain employs TRBV7-8 and TRBJ1-1, with D perhaps TRBD1 (6 bases). The germline gives CDR1 SGHVS, CDR2 FQNEAQ. The CDR3 runs 14 residues. The ends were cut back, 0 bases at V and 1 base at J, with 6 bases in the middle. The CDR3 region has the DNA TGTGCCAGCAGCTTAGCGGGACAGAACACTGAAGCTTTCTTT. Its protein product is CASSLAGQNTEAFF.

The chain links TRBV7-2 to TRBJ2-1; TRBD1 matches 7 bases. This CDR3 spans 14 amino acids. Germline V CDR1 and CDR2: SGHTA, FQGNSA. V shed 5 bases and J 8 bases; nucleotides not matched to a gene: 9. The CDR3, as DNA: TGTGCCAGCAGCCTCCAAGTAGGGGGCCATGAGCAGTTCTTC. Residues: CASSLQVGGHEQFF.

The chain couples TRBV30 to TRBJ2-3; 11 positions agree with TRBD2. Trimming took 2 bases from V and 1 from J; bases not matched to a gene: 11. Germline assignment: CDR1 GTSNPN and CDR2 SVGIG (reference sequence). The CDR3 length is 18 residues. This CDR3 reads CAWSSTSGKVVGTDTQYF. CDR3 sequence (DNA): TGTGCCTGGAGTTCGACTAGCGGGAAGGTCGTGGGCACAGATACGCAGTATTTT.

CDR3 sequence: CASSLRRPGVDTQYF. In DNA, the CDR3 is TGTGCCAGCAGCTTGAGGCGCCCAGGGGTAGATACGCAGTATTTT. V and J are TRBV7-9 and TRBJ2-3; a weak D match, TRBD1 (6 bases). CDR3 length: 15 amino acids. The V end lost 3 bases, the J end lost 5 bases, and 15 bases lay between the germline ends. The germline gives CDR1 SEHNR, CDR2 FQNEAQ (reference sequence).

The rearrangement uses TRBV19 and TRBJ1-1, with D perhaps matching TRBD1 (5 bases). Trimming cost V 8 bases and J 0 bases, with 13 bases left between them. Germline assignment: CDR1 LNHDA and CDR2 SQIVND (reference sequence). The length of the CDR3 is 14 residues. The CDR3 sequence: CASLKDRVNTEAFF. The CDR3 bases are TGTGCCAGTCTCAAAGACAGAGTGAACACTGAAGCTTTCTTT.

V and J are TRBV5-4 and TRBJ2-5, with D perhaps TRBD1 (6 bases). Germline values: CDR1 SGHNT, CDR2 YYREEE (reference sequence). Trimming removed 9 bases at V and 2 bases at J, with 17 bases between. The CDR3 spans 14 residues. The CDR3: CATLIRGQQETQYF. CDR3 nucleotide sequence: TGTGCCACCCTTATCCGTGGACAGCAAGAGACCCAGTACTTC.

The chain carries TRBV19 and TRBJ2-1, with 7 bases that match TRBD2. Losses at the gene ends were 4 bases for V and 5 bases for J; bases not matched to a gene: 5. This CDR3 spans 14 amino acids. Germline V gene data show CDR1 as LNHDA and CDR2 as SQIVND (reference sequence). CDR3 protein: CASSTRAGDNEQFF. The CDR3 DNA sequence: TGTGCCAGTAGTACTCGGGCGGGGGACAATGAGCAGTTCTTC.

The chain couples TRBV18 to TRBJ2-5; D ambiguous. From germline, CDR1 is KGHSH and CDR2 LQKENI. With 5 bases removed from V and 7 bases from J, the gap between germline ends came to 11 bases. This CDR3 contains 12 residues. CDR3 sequence (DNA): TGTGCCAGCTCAGGCCAGGAATGGACCCAGTACTTC. Its protein product is CASSGQEWTQYF.

The sample holds one count of this clone. The chain combines TRBV9 with TRBJ2-7, with 7 bases that match TRBD2. V was clipped by 4 bases and J by 0 bases; unmatched bases: 4. The CDR3 is made up of 14 amino acids. Looked up from germline, CDR1 is SGDLS and CDR2 is YYNGEE. The CDR3 loop reads CASSPTSASYEQYF. CDR3 sequence (DNA): TGTGCCAGCAGCCCAACTAGCGCCTCCTACGAGCAGTACTTC.

The CDR3 spells CASSPFRRYNEQFF. CDR3 DNA: TGTGCCAGCAGCCCTTTTAGACGGTACAATGAGCAGTTCTTC. The chain couples TRBV7-8 to TRBJ2-1; D call uncertain. The CDR3 has 14 residues. V was trimmed by 5 bases and J by 4 bases, leaving 12 bases between them. Looked up from germline, CDR1 is SGHVS and CDR2 is FQNEAQ.

The chain combines TRBV5-1 with TRBJ2-1; the D is unclear. Germline values: CDR1 SGHRS, CDR2 YFSETQ. The CDR3 is made up of 13 amino acids. V was pared by 0 bases and J by 9 bases, with 10 bases between. As DNA, the CDR3 is TGCGCCAGCAGCTTGGACCCAGGTAGTGAGCAGTTCTTC. Its translation is CASSLDPGSEQFF.

The chain is built from TRBV13 and TRBJ1-3; D gene unclear. The V gene's germline CDR1 is PRHDT and CDR2 FYEKMQ (reference sequence). Trimming shortened V by 4 bases and J by 2 bases, and 15 bases separated the two germline ends. CDR3 length: 16 amino acids. In DNA, the CDR3 is TGTGCCAGCAGCTCTGGCCTAATGGTGGCTGGAAACACCATATATTTT. It specifies CASSSGLMVAGNTIYF.

CDR3 nucleotide sequence: TGTGCCAGCAGCTTGGGGCTGGGATTAGACACTGAAGCTTTCTTT. It encodes CASSLGLGLDTEAFF. The chain has TRBV7-9 and TRBJ1-1; perhaps TRBD1 as D (5 bases). The CDR3 sequence is 15 residues long. Trimming shortened V by 3 bases and J by 3 bases, and 14 bases separated the two germline ends. The germline gives CDR1 SEHNR, CDR2 FQNEAQ (reference sequence).

The rearrangement uses TRBV18 and TRBJ1-1; D is possibly TRBD1 (5 bases). Trimming cost V 1 base and J 4 bases, with 13 bases left between them. The CDR3 runs to 15 residues. Germline loops: CDR1 KGHSH, CDR2 LQKENI. CDR3 region: CASSPQMGGSTEAFF. CDR3 coding DNA: TGTGCCAGCTCACCACAGATGGGGGGGAGCACTGAAGCTTTCTTT.

The table lists this clone with a count of one. The chain recombines TRBV7-8 with TRBJ1-1, with TRBD1 as a possible D gene (6 bases). The germline V gene has CDR1 SGHVS and CDR2 FQNEAQ. Trimming removed 3 bases from V and 4 bases from J, with 24 bases in between. The length of the CDR3 is 18 residues. CDR3 residues: CASSFMVSGTQKSTEAFF. The CDR3 coding sequence is TGTGCCAGCAGCTTCATGGTCTCCGGGACACAAAAGAGCACTGAAGCTTTCTTT.

The chain uses TRBV28 and TRBJ2-5; tentative D call: TRBD2 (5 bases). Germline CDR1 is MDHEN and CDR2 is SYDVKM. V was trimmed by 3 bases and J by 7 bases, leaving 6 bases between them. The CDR3 consists of 11 residues. The CDR3 region has the DNA TGTGCCAGCAGTTTTGAGGGGACCCAGTACTTC. It translates to CASSFEGTQYF.

The V gene is TRBV30, the J gene TRBJ2-1; D ambiguous. This CDR3 has 14 amino acids. Trimming removed 4 bases from V and 7 bases from J, with 17 bases in between. Germline assignment: CDR1 GTSNPN and CDR2 SVGIG (reference sequence). CDR3 in DNA: TGTGCCTGGAACTTAATTCCCTCAGTAAATGAGCAGTTCTTC. Translated: CAWNLIPSVNEQFF.

The chain couples TRBV19 to TRBJ1-4, with D perhaps TRBD1 (5 bases). The CDR3 contains 14 residues. Deletions cut 7 bases from V and 7 bases from J, with 16 bases between. Germline CDR1 LNHDA, CDR2 SQIVND (reference sequence). CDR3 DNA sequence: TGTGCCAGTAATTACAGGCCAAGAGGTGAAAAACTGTTTTTT. Residues: CASNYRPRGEKLFF.

The chain uses TRBV9 and TRBJ2-1, with TRBD1 as a possible D gene (5 bases). Germline V gene sequence: CDR1 SGDLS, CDR2 YYNGEE. The CDR3 loop spans 14 amino acids. The V and J ends lost 5 bases and 0 bases respectively, with 9 bases between them. CDR3 amino acids: CASRQVSSYNEQFF. The DNA for the CDR3 is TGTGCCAGCAGACAGGTCAGCTCCTACAATGAGCAGTTCTTC. Full variable domain (remainder filled in from reference TRBV9 and TRBJ2-1): DSGVTQTPKHLITATGQRVTLRCSPRSGDLSVYWYQQSLDQGLQFLIQYYNGEERAKGNILERFSAQQFPDLHSELNLSSLELGDSALYFCASRQVSSYNEQFFGPGTRLTVL.